This T cell receptor beta chain was recorded in a study of blood T cell repertoires in COVID-19. Whole-study context: PBMCs, B-cell-depleted T cells, or T cells provided the cDNA or gDNA that made up the material.

As originally analysed: Amplified reference gene primers provided the basis for estimating nucleated cell counts. TCRdb's copy holds only in-frame clones and misses some; the assay was immunoSEQ multiplex PCR. That table gives V, J and clone size, and the DNA gave D and trimming. The sample shows about 190,000 clones, roughly 85% of them seen only once. V was pared by 4 bases and J by 4 bases, with 11 bases of the junction left unmatched. In germline, CDR1 is SGHTA, CDR2 FQGNSA. This CDR3 has 16 residues. This TCR was recovered from a woman in her twenties or thirties with acute or convalescent COVID-19. The gene calls are TRBV7-2 and TRBJ2-3; 7 positions match TRBD2. Sequencing was performed on peripheral blood. CDR3 bases: TGTGCCAGCAGCTACGAAGCGGGACGCCGGGCAGATACGCAGTATTTT. It codes for CASSYEAGRRADTQYF.